The next 18 T cell receptor beta chains were all read from a single sample in a study of PD-1 blockade in classical Hodgkin lymphoma. This sample's time point: cycle 4 day 1 (C4D1), after more than five weeks of nivolumab. Each patient's relapse followed autologous stem cell transplantation, and brentuximab vedotin exposure varied. Here immunoSEQ multiplex PCR was the method, and the copy in TCRdb shows in-frame clones only, minus some. Of tens of thousands of clones in the sample, 66% were seen once. The source was peripheral blood mononuclear cells (PBMCs), collected before the fourth cycle of nivolumab. Every receptor here comes from a human donor with classical Hodgkin lymphoma.

This chain joins TRBV27 and TRBJ2-5; 11 nucleotides align to TRBD2. This CDR3 spans 16 amino acids. V lost 2 bases, J lost 11 bases, and 13 bases stayed unmatched. In germline, CDR1 is MNHEY, CDR2 SMNVEV (reference sequence). The CDR3 protein is CASSLSGLAGAREQYF. DNA of the CDR3: TGTGCCAGCAGTTTAAGCGGACTAGCGGGTGCGCGAGAGCAGTACTTC.

The chain employs TRBV28 and TRBJ2-7; 9 bases align to TRBD1. This CDR3 is 14 amino acids long. With V trimmed by 8 bases and J by 2 bases, 7 bases remained unmatched. Germline CDR1 reads MDHEN; CDR2 reads SYDVKM. CDR3 sequence: CASRGQGRAYEQYF. CDR3 bases: TGTGCCAGCCGGGGACAGGGAAGGGCCTACGAGCAGTACTTC.

J is TRBJ2-2 and V is TRBV7-8; TRBD1 aligns across 9 bases. J lost 5 bases, V lost 5 bases, and 6 bases had no gene match. CDR1 and CDR2 from the germline V gene are SGHVS and FQNEAQ. The length of the CDR3 is 15 residues. The CDR3 DNA reads as TGTGCCAGCAGCCCACAGGGGGCTAGGACCGGGGAGCTGTTTTTT. It codes for CASSPQGARTGELFF.

This clone has more than one count but fewer than ten. The V and J genes are TRBV21-1 and TRBJ1-5. TRBV21-1 is a documented pseudogene. This CDR3 has 15 amino acids. CDR3 coding DNA: TGTGCCAGCAGCAAAACGGCGGATAGCAATCAGCCCCAGCATTTT. Protein sequence: CASSKTADSNQPQHF.

The rearrangement links TRBV4-1 to TRBJ2-5; the D is unclear. The CDR3 length is 16 residues. With 1 base removed from V and 0 bases from J, the gap between germline ends came to 12 bases. CDR1 MGHRA and CDR2 YSYEKL come from the germline V gene. As DNA, the CDR3 is TGCGCCAGCAGCCAAGGTTACCCCACGAACCAAGAGACCCAGTACTTC. This codes for CASSQGYPTNQETQYF.

This clone appeared a few times. J is TRBJ1-1 and V is TRBV4-2; D might be TRBD1 (5 bases). Germline loops: CDR1 LGHNA, CDR2 YNFKEQ. This CDR3 is built from 12 residues. Trimming took 5 bases from V and 6 from J, leaving 10 bases between them. The CDR3 spells CASSSGTPEAFF. The CDR3 DNA follows: TGTGCCAGCAGCTCAGGGACGCCTGAAGCTTTCTTT.

Regarding this clone: An end of the junction does not agree with germline; a read error may underlie this. The CDR3 sequence: CASSLGVGTLHHF. CDR3 bases: TGCGCCAGCAGCTTGGGTGTAGGGACACTCCACCACTTC. V usage is TRBV5-1 and J usage is TRBJ1-2; a weak D match, TRBD1 (6 bases). CDR1 is SGHRS and CDR2 is YFSETQ in the germline V gene. The CDR3 consists of 13 residues.

The rearrangement joins TRBV6-5 to TRBJ1-1, with 8 positions matching TRBD1. Germline loops: CDR1 MNHEY, CDR2 SVGAGI. The CDR3 runs 11 residues. Trimming took 6 bases from V and 8 from J; bases not matched to a gene: 2. The CDR3 sequence: CASRRQGEAFF. The CDR3 nucleotides read TGTGCCAGCAGGAGACAGGGGGAAGCTTTCTTT.

This clone was observed a few times. This chain links TRBV28 with TRBJ1-5, with unresolved D. Germline assignment: CDR1 MDHEN and CDR2 SYDVKM. This CDR3 region has 14 residues. Trimming removed 7 bases at V and 3 bases at J, with 13 bases between. Here the CDR3 reads CASTPINFNQPQHF. The DNA of the CDR3 is TGTGCCAGCACCCCGATAAACTTCAATCAGCCCCAGCATTTT.

The V and J genes are TRBV27 and TRBJ2-7; D is perhaps TRBD1 (8 bases). The germline V and J ends were trimmed by 6 bases and 0 bases, with 21 bases remaining between them. The CDR3 sequence is 17 residues long. Germline-derived CDR1 and CDR2 are MNHEY and SMNVEV (reference sequence). The CDR3 is CASSYLRGRGFSYEQYF. In DNA form, the CDR3 reads TGTGCCAGCAGCTACCTCAGGGGGCGGGGGTTCTCCTACGAGCAGTACTTC.

The chain combines TRBV28 with TRBJ1-4, with 8 bases that match TRBD1. The ends lost 6 bases at V and 10 bases at J; junction bases unmatched: 7. The germline CDR1 and CDR2 sequences are MDHEN and SYDVKM. CDR3 size: 13 residues. This CDR3 is CASSLGQGRKLFF. DNA of the CDR3: TGTGCCAGCAGCCTCGGACAGGGACGAAAACTGTTTTTT.

The CDR3: CASSSTSTDTQYF. CDR3 DNA sequence: TGTGCCAGCAGTTCCACTAGCACAGATACGCAGTATTTT. V and J are TRBV28 and TRBJ2-3; D unresolved. Germline CDR1 is MDHEN and CDR2 is SYDVKM. The CDR3 spans 13 residues. Trimming stripped 4 bases from V and 0 bases from J, with 5 bases between.

This clone was seen only once. The chain is built from TRBV12-2 and TRBJ1-6. TRBV12-2 is annotated as a pseudogene. The CDR3 is 17 amino acids. CDR3: CASRLADWDRTNSPLHF. CDR3 bases: TGTGCAAGTCGCTTAGCAGATTGGGACCGGACAAATTCACCCCTCCACTTT.

This clone was seen only a few times. The chain employs TRBV7-2 and TRBJ2-1, with D perhaps matching TRBD1 (6 bases). The V end was cut by 4 bases, the J end by 6 bases, with 13 bases between. Germline V gene sequence: CDR1 SGHTA, CDR2 FQGNSA. This CDR3 region has 14 residues. The CDR3 DNA is TGTGCCAGCAGCTCCCGACAGGTCATCAATGAGCAGTTCTTC. Encoded protein: CASSSRQVINEQFF.

V and J are TRBV7-8 and TRBJ2-3, with a tentative D call TRBD2 (5 bases). The V gene lost 5 bases and the J gene lost 9 bases, with 12 bases spanning the gap. The CDR3 is 12 amino acids. Germline CDR1 reads SGHVS; CDR2 reads FQNEAQ. The DNA for the CDR3 is TGTGCCAGCAGCCCCCCGGGGATAACGCAGTATTTT. Its translation: CASSPPGITQYF. The complete variable domain, with remaining parts taken from reference TRBV7-8 and TRBJ2-3, reads GAGVSQSPRYKVAKRGQDVALRCDPISGHVSLFWYQQALGQGPEFLTYFQNEAQLDKSGLPSDRFFAERPEGSVSTLKIQRTQQEDSAVYLCASSPPGITQYFGPGTRLTVL.

The sample holds a few counts of this clone. The chain combines TRBV6-9 with TRBJ2-4, with D possibly matching TRBD2 (5 bases). Germline V gives CDR1 MNHGY, CDR2 SVAAGI. Between the trimmed V and J ends, which lost 6 bases and 9 bases, there was a span of 15 bases. CDR3 length: 13 amino acids. The CDR3 is CASSGPRVGIQYF. In DNA form, the CDR3 reads TGTGCCAGCAGCGGTCCGAGGGTGGGCATTCAGTACTTC.

The chain has TRBV5-6 and TRBJ2-2; D is unclear. Germline V gene sequence: CDR1 SGHDT, CDR2 YYEEEE. V shed 4 bases and J shed 0 bases, with 7 bases lying between them. The CDR3 runs to 14 residues. CDR3 region: CASSHRSNTGELFF. The DNA for the CDR3 is TGTGCCAGCAGCCACCGCTCGAACACCGGGGAGCTGTTTTTT.

The chain couples TRBV28 to TRBJ1-5; tentatively, D is TRBD1 (6 bases). The CDR3 runs to 15 residues. Looked up from germline, CDR1 is MDHEN and CDR2 is SYDVKM. V was shortened by 6 bases and J by 5 bases, with 17 bases between the two germline ends. The CDR3 is CASSRPGHGDQPQHF. The CDR3 DNA follows: TGTGCCAGCAGCCGCCCGGGACACGGCGATCAGCCCCAGCATTTT.